The T cell receptor beta chain described here comes from a study of cytomegalovirus exposure and HLA in healthy donors. In regard to this clone: Its specificity is unknown.

PCR employed 60 Vbeta and 13 Jbeta primers. The method was immunoSEQ multiplex PCR; TCRdb's version includes in-frame clones alone and lacks a portion of them. In the table there are around 130,000 clones, roughly 88% of which are singletons. Study-level findings and limits: A few chains tied to CMV proved CMV antigen-specific in vitro. The presence/absence work took it that sequencing depth was about the same across donors.

Sequencing used PBMCs. The sequence came from a man aged 45-65 years in good health and CMV-seronegative.

The CDR3 sequence: CASSQNPTGENTEAFF. CDR3 coding DNA: TGCGCCAGCAGCCAAAACCCGACAGGGGAGAACACTGAAGCTTTCTTT. This chain connects TRBV4-1 to TRBJ1-1; 8 bases agree with TRBD1. J was trimmed by 1 base and V by 2 bases; bases with no gene match: 6. There are 16 residues in the CDR3. The V gene's germline CDR1 is MGHRA and CDR2 YSYEKL.